This TCR beta chain was obtained from a study of MAIT cells during Salmonella Paratyphi A infection (TCRdb year 2017). For the wider study: Adult volunteers aged 18 to 60 ingested a single dose of 1-5x10^3 CFU of S. Paratyphi A strain NVGH308. Starting at diagnosis, the diagnosed volunteers took ciprofloxacin 500 mg twice daily for 14 days.

In the case of this clonotype: It has no known antigen specificity. No base quality values were provided; no much bigger clone lies one nucleotide off.

From cysteine to phenylalanine, the CDR3 is 15 amino acids long. Only the CDR3 region is kept as DNA, spanning 45 bases read in frame from base 1. The germline V gene sets CDR1 to SGHVS and CDR2 to FNYEAQ. V was cut back by 1 base and J by 5 bases, leaving a gap of 15 bases between them. General study outcomes and caveats: Compared with healthy controls, diagnosed volunteers had more expansion or contraction among the top five MAIT clonotypes (about 0.5 versus 0.13), a finding that suggests the repertoire is reshaped by infection. Although the availability of volunteer samples limited sample sizes, the sizes were judged adequate for detecting differences between groups. The space taken up by over-represented MAIT clonotypes dropped significantly from baseline to mid-infection (around 0.17 to 0.091), while post-infection showed no significant difference. MAIT cell TRBV usage was oligoclonal with a preference for TRBV20 and TRBV6, and infection did not appear to change this usage.

This specimen's time point label, per the study, means: after infection, following antibiotic treatment. MAIT cells were defined as Valpha7.2+ CD161+ T cells and identified and sorted by flow cytometry. Over time, circulating MAIT cell TCRbeta repertoires were profiled in 5 or 6 volunteers who came down with enteric fever following controlled oral challenge with live Salmonella Paratyphi A. MAIT cell samples were contributed by each diagnosed volunteer at pre-infection, mid-infection and post-infection timepoints. A diagnosis of enteric fever required Paratyphi A bacteremia and/or a persistent fever above 38 degrees C that lasted more than 12 hours. Diagnosis of infection in challenged volunteers occurred between day 4 and day 7 after challenge. For RNA extraction, roughly 5,000 to 11,000 MAIT cells from each sample were sorted straight into RNAqueous-Micro lysis buffer. Lymphoprep gradient centrifugation was used to isolate peripheral blood mononuclear cells from both the blood samples and the leukocyte cones. Sorting was done on either a BD FACSAria Fusion or a BD FACSAria III sorter.

The library was produced with 5' RACE. TCRbeta was amplified by two rounds of PCR with Phusion High-Fidelity polymerase, and sample-specific barcodes were added in the primers. Template-switch cDNA synthesis with SMARTScribe reverse transcriptase and a TRBC-specific primer was used to generate TCRbeta libraries. The barcoded samples were pooled and then prepared using the NEBNext Ultra DNA Library Prep Kit for Illumina. Sequencing of the libraries took place on an Illumina MiSeq using the MiSeq reagent kit v2, 300 cycles. As for how the authors treated the data: Jemultiplexer demultiplexed the reads by barcode, and MiTCR with default parameters aligned the reads. Non-functional sequences were filtered out with VDJtools, and clonotypes were defined by amino acid sequence, with frequencies based on assigned sequence reads. The clonal space homeostasis analysis grouped clonotypes by frequency into over-represented (0.05-1), large, medium and small bins. TCRdb ran its own pipeline on the public reads, namely fastp trimming at Q25 and MiXCR clone calling, and kept in-frame beta chains. When rows share a CDR3 protein, they turn into one entry using the most common DNA and genes. It is TCRdb's table, rather than the study itself, that gives the V and J calls and clone size. The sample table records around 1,600 distinct CDR3 sequences; 66% of these occur just once. The top ten clonotypes cover roughly half of the sample.

This receptor was obtained from a person between 18 and 75 years old who was deliberately infected with Salmonella Paratyphi A in a paratyphoid fever challenge study. The chain uses TRBV7-6 and TRBJ2-7, with no confident D gene call. The sequenced sample was MAIT cells from blood, obtained at the last sampling point of the challenge study. The base sequence is TGTGCCAGCAGCTTAGTGTCCGGGTTACACGACGAGCAGTACTTC. The resulting protein is CASSLVSGLHDEQYF.